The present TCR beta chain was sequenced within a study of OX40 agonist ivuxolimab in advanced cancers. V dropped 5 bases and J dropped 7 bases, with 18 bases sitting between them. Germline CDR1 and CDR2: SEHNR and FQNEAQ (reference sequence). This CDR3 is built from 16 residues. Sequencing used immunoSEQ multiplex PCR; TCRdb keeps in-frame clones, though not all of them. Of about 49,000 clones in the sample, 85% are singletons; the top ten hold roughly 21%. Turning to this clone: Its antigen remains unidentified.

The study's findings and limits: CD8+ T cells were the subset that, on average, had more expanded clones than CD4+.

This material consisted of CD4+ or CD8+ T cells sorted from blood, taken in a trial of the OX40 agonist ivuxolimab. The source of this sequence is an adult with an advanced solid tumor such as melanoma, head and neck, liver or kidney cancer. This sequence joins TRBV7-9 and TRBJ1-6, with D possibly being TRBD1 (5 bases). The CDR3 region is CASSPPGQGQNSPLHF. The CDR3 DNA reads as TGTGCCAGCAGCCCGCCCGGGCAGGGTCAAAATTCACCCCTCCACTTT.